This TCR beta chain was sequenced for a study of spatial heterogeneity in lung cancer. Turning to the study itself: Compared with alpha-chain sequences, beta-chain sequences were consistently detected in greater numbers.

Using its own MiXCR run on the 5' RACE reads, TCRdb lists one record per CDR3 protein. The sample records around 74,000 distinct CDR3 sequences, about an eighth being singletons. Time point meaning: sample taken at primary tumor resection. Tumor, nontumor lung or frozen PBMC supplied whole RNA that was sequenced unsorted. The approximately 79 donors had untreated early-stage non-small cell lung cancer. This clonotype appeared many times. The material was PBMCs, obtained at surgery. The TCR was taken from a male donor with early-stage non-small cell lung cancer.

DNA of the CDR3: TGCGCCAGCAGCTTGGCTGAGGGGCTTAAGTACACTGAAGCTTTCTTT. Protein: CASSLAEGLKYTEAFF. V gene TRBV5-1 combines with J gene TRBJ1-1; possible D gene TRBD1, 5 bases. V dropped 0 bases and J dropped 3 bases, with 15 bases sitting between them. The CDR3 loop spans 16 amino acids. Germline V gene sequence: CDR1 SGHRS, CDR2 YFSETQ.